This TCR beta chain was sequenced in a study of T cell responses to AZD1222 COVID-19 vaccine. The CDR3 totals 13 residues. V dropped 5 bases and J dropped 7; count of bases not matched to a gene: 7. The germline gives CDR1 MNHEY, CDR2 SVGAGI. Sequencing was performed with immunoSEQ multiplex PCR; in TCRdb, only in-frame clones are kept and a portion is missing. Counted here are approximately 150,000 clones, over 75% occurring once; the ten biggest clones make up around 4.4%. The clonotype comes from an adult who received the AZD1222 COVID-19 vaccine. This specimen was peripheral blood, taken 28 days after the second AZD1222 dose. The J gene is TRBJ1-2, the V gene TRBV6-5, with 7 nucleotides matching TRBD1. CDR3 bases: TGTGCCAGCAGTCTACAGGGGAAGTCTGGCTACACCTTC. Its translation is CASSLQGKSGYTF.